The T cell receptor (beta chain) under discussion was sequenced for a study of blood T cell repertoires in COVID-19 (dated by TCRdb to the early 2020s). Broadly, across the study: Samples from collaborators originated in the United States, Italy and Spain and spanned both the acute and convalescent phases of COVID-19. A de-identified subject ID, COVID-19 status, age in years and sex were almost always included in the sample metadata. A freely available public database, intended as a resource for researchers studying the immune response to SARS-CoV-2, is where the repertoires were released. The material from the prospective study consisted of cDNA or gDNA derived from T cells, B-cell-depleted T cells, or PBMCs. The samples were drawn from two sources: the first 160 participants of the ongoing ImmuneRACE study, and approximately 1,300 subjects contributed by 6 global collaborators. Where available, HLA class I and class II types were obtained from metadata supplied by the sample provider rather than from assay-based typing. Deeply sampled blood TCRbeta repertoires from subjects exposed to, actively infected with, or recovered from COVID-19 were included in the dataset. What the research found in general, with its limitations: How much clinical and demographic metadata was included differed by source and by participant, and the metadata was provided uncurated.

A note on this clone: Its antigen specificity is not known. The sample holds no much larger clone one base away, and base qualities are not on file.

The germline V gene gives CDR1 as SGDLS and CDR2 as YYNGEE. V lost 3 bases and J lost 7 bases, and the count of bases not matched to a germline gene is 7. Including the terminal cysteine and phenylalanine, the CDR3 comprises 14 residues. Solely the CDR3 DNA is kept, with 42 bases framed from the first base. One collaborating source in Seattle enrolled patients while the patients were actively infected and followed the patients over time throughout the course of disease. Each collaborating institution followed its own protocols to collect whole blood in K2EDTA tubes. Collaborator samples were shipped for TCRbeta analysis as frozen whole blood, isolated PBMCs, or DNA extracted from either sample type. TCRbeta CDR3 regions were amplified from genomic DNA by means of the immunoSEQ Assay, a bias-controlled multiplex PCR. On the study's bioinformatics: Nucleated cell counts per sample were estimated from amplification of reference gene primers within the assay. Sequence reads were collapsed and filtered to measure the absolute abundance of every unique TCRbeta CDR3 rearrangement. For each sample, productive Simpson clonality was calculated as the square root of Simpson's diversity index across productive rearrangements. The table was pulled from immuneACCESS by TCRdb, which kept in-frame rearrangements only. Such tables lose some clones; where checked, under half of the loss comes from unresolved V genes, and the rest has no known cause. Clone size and the V and J calls come from that table; the DNA yielded D and trimming. This sample holds roughly 390,000 clones; about 89% were observed only once. The ten largest account for 10% of the sample.

The sequence links TRBV9 to TRBJ2-5, and TRBD1 matches 9 of the central bases. What was sequenced was peripheral blood. This receptor was taken from a woman in her thirties with COVID-19, enrolled during active disease. This receptor carries the CDR3 CASSDRTGVGTQYF. The DNA reads TGTGCCAGCAGCGATCGGACAGGGGTGGGGACCCAGTACTTC.